Following are 7 T cell receptor beta chains from one sample sequenced in a study of spatial heterogeneity in lung cancer. Whole-study findings and limits: Mutation counts in tumors were tracked by counts of expanded intratumoral alpha and beta TCRs.

Time point indicated: sample taken at primary tumor resection. A single record per CDR3 protein comes from TCRdb applying MiXCR to the 5' RACE reads. Found here are 20,000 to 25,000 distinct CDR3 sequences, roughly 6.7% of them singletons; the top ten hold 10%. Antigens of these TCRs are unknown. The sequenced sample was lung tumor tissue, obtained at surgery. These receptors originate from a male donor with early-stage non-small cell lung cancer.

This clonotype was counted many times. This sequence joins TRBV20-1 and TRBJ1-2; D perhaps matches TRBD1 (5 bases). The germline gives CDR1 DFQATT, CDR2 SNEGSKA (reference sequence). This CDR3 comprises 13 residues. V lost 4 bases to trimming and J lost 5 bases, with 14 bases between them. CDR3 protein: CSAIGGTTYGYTF. In nucleotides, the CDR3 is TGCAGTGCTATAGGAGGGACGACATATGGCTACACCTTC.

By proportion, this clonotype is medium-sized (0.01 to 0.1%). The rearrangement joins TRBV28 to TRBJ2-1, with TRBD1 identical over 8 bases. Looked up from germline, CDR1 is MDHEN and CDR2 is SYDVKM. The CDR3 sequence is 14 residues long. The V segment lost 7 bases and the J segment 4 bases; nucleotides outside the gene matches: 6. As DNA, the CDR3 is TGTGCCAGCAATTGGGGGACAGGTTACAATGAGCAGTTCTTC. Translation gives CASNWGTGYNEQFF. Together with reference TRBV28 and TRBJ2-1, the CDR3 gives the full variable domain: DVKVTQSSRYLVKRTGEKVFLECVQDMDHENMFWYRQDPGLGLRLIYFSYDVKMKEKGDIPEGYSVSREKKERFSLILESASTNQTSMYLCASNWGTGYNEQFFGPGTRLTVL.

This clonotype was seen many times. The rearrangement links TRBV20-1 to TRBJ1-5; 8 positions match TRBD1. V was clipped by 6 bases and J by 7 bases; unmatched bases: 14. The germline CDR1 and CDR2 sequences are DFQATT and SNEGSKA (reference sequence). The CDR3 is 15 amino acids. CDR3 in DNA: TGCAGTGCGATGATGACAGGGGCCTTCGGGCAGCCCCAGCATTTT. It encodes CSAMMTGAFGQPQHF.

V is TRBV7-8 and J is TRBJ1-5, with D unresolved. This CDR3 contains 12 residues. With 1 base removed from V and 7 bases from J, the gap between germline ends came to 5 bases. CDR1 and CDR2 from the germline V gene are SGHVS and FQNEAQ. The CDR3 DNA reads TGTGCCAGCAGCTTAGAGGGACAGCCCCAGCATTTT. This codes for CASSLEGQPQHF.

This clonotype has more than one count but fewer than ten. The chain combines TRBV6-5 with TRBJ1-4, with 9 bases aligning to TRBD1. Germline CDR1 MNHEY, CDR2 SVGAGI. Trimming cost V 4 bases and J 8 bases; bases outside gene matches: 2. The CDR3 length is 13 residues. CDR3 residues: CASSSGTGEKLFF. The CDR3, as DNA: TGTGCCAGCAGTTCCGGGACAGGGGAAAAACTGTTTTTT.

This clonotype was observed at least ten times. V gene TRBV7-2 combines with J gene TRBJ2-7; perhaps TRBD1 as D (6 bases). From germline, CDR1 is SGHTA and CDR2 FQGNSA. The CDR3 totals 14 residues. Trimming stripped 5 bases from V and 4 bases from J, with 15 bases between. The CDR3 spells CASSPRTVGYEQYF. In DNA, the CDR3 is TGTGCCAGCAGCCCGAGGACAGTGGGGTACGAGCAGTACTTC. Together with reference TRBV7-2 and TRBJ2-7, the CDR3 gives the full variable domain: GAGVSQSPSNKVTEKGKDVELRCDPISGHTALYWYRQSLGQGLEFLIYFQGNSAPDKSGLPSDRFSAERTGGSVSTLTIQRTQQEDSAVYLCASSPRTVGYEQYFGPGTRLTVT.

In this sample, this clonotype turned up many times. The rearrangement links TRBV14 to TRBJ2-5, with D maybe TRBD1 (6 bases). CDR1 and CDR2 from the germline V gene are SGHDN and FVKESK. The CDR3 sequence is 16 residues long. The germline V and J ends were trimmed by 0 bases and 2 bases, with 13 bases remaining between them. The DNA for the CDR3 is TGTGCCAGCAGCCAAGAAAGGGGGACATTACAAGAGACCCAGTACTTC. This codes for CASSQERGTLQETQYF.